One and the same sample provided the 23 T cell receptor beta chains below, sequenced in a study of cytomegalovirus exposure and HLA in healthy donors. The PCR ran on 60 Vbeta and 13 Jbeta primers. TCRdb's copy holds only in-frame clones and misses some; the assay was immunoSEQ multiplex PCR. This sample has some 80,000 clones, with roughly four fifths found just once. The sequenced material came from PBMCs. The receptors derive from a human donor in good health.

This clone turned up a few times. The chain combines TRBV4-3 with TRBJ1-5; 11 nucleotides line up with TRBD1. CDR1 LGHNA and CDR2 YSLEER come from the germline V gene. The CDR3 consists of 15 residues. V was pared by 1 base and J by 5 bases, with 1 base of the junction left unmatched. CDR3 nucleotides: TGCGCCAGCAGCCAAGGGACAGGGGGCGATCAGCCCCAGCATTTT. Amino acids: CASSQGTGGDQPQHF.

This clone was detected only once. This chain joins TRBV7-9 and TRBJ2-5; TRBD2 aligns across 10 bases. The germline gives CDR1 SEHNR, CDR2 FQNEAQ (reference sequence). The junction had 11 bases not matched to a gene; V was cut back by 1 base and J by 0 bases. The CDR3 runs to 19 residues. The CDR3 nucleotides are TGTGCCAGCAGCTTAGGGAGGCTAGCGGGGGTCTCGTACCAAGAGACCCAGTACTTC. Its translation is CASSLGRLAGVSYQETQYF.

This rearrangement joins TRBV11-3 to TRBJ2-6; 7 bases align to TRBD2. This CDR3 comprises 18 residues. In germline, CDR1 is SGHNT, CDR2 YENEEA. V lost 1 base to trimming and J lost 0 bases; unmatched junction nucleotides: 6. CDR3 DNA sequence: TGTGCCAGCAGCTTAGGGGGGGGTCGGAGCTCTGGGGCCAACGTCCTGACTTTC. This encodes CASSLGGGRSSGANVLTF.

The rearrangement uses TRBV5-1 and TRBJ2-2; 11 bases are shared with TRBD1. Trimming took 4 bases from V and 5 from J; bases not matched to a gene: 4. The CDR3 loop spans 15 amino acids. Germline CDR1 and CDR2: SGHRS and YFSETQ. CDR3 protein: CASSGQGARTGELFF. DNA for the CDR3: TGCGCCAGCAGCGGACAGGGGGCGCGTACCGGGGAGCTGTTTTTT. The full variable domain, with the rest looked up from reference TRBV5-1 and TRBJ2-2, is KAGVTQTPRYLIKTRGQQVTLSCSPISGHRSVSWYQQTPGQGLQFLFEYFSETQRNKGNFPGRFSGRQFSNSRSEMNVSTLELGDSALYLCASSGQGARTGELFFGEGSRLTVL.

CDR3: CASSQRQPNYGYTF. CDR3 sequence (DNA): TGTGCCAGCAGCCAGCGACAGCCTAACTATGGCTACACCTTC. The chain has TRBV4-2 and TRBJ1-2; the D gene is possibly TRBD1 (5 bases). V lost 3 bases to trimming and J lost 0 bases, with 8 bases between them. This CDR3 spans 14 amino acids. Per the germline V gene, CDR1 is LGHNA and CDR2 is YNFKEQ.

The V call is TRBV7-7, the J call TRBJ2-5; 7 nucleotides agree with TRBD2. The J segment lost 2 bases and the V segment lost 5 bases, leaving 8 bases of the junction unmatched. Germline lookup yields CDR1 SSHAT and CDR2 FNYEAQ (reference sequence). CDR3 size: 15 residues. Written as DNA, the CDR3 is TGTGCCAGCAGCGGGCCGTTGCGGGGGCAAGAGACCCAGTACTTC. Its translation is CASSGPLRGQETQYF.

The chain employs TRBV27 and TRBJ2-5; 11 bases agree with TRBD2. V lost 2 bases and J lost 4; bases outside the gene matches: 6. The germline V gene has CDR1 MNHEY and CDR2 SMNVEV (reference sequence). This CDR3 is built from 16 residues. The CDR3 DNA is TGTGCCAGCAGTTTAGGGCCCGGGACTAGCGGAGAGACCCAGTACTTC. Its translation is CASSLGPGTSGETQYF.

The CDR3: CASSLVAGSYEQYF. CDR3 coding DNA: TGCGCCAGCAGCTTGGTTGCGGGGTCCTACGAGCAGTACTTC. The chain is built from TRBV5-1 and TRBJ2-7; D is possibly TRBD2 (6 bases). The V gene's germline CDR1 is SGHRS and CDR2 YFSETQ. V was trimmed by 0 bases and J by 1 base, leaving 8 bases between them. The length of the CDR3 is 14 residues. The variable domain in full, completed from reference TRBV5-1 and TRBJ2-7, reads KAGVTQTPRYLIKTRGQQVTLSCSPISGHRSVSWYQQTPGQGLQFLFEYFSETQRNKGNFPGRFSGRQFSNSRSEMNVSTLELGDSALYLCASSLVAGSYEQYFGPGTRLTVT.

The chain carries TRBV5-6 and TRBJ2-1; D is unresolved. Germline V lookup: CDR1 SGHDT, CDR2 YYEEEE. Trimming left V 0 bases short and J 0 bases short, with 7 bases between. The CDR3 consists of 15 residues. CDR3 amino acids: CASSLGLNSYNEQFF. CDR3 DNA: TGTGCCAGCAGCTTGGGCCTAAACTCCTACAATGAGCAGTTCTTC. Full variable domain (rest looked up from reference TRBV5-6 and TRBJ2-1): DAGVTQSPTHLIKTRGQQVTLRCSPKSGHDTVSWYQQALGQGPQFIFQYYEEEERQRGNFPDRFSGHQFPNYSSELNVNALLLGDSALYLCASSLGLNSYNEQFFGPGTRLTVL.

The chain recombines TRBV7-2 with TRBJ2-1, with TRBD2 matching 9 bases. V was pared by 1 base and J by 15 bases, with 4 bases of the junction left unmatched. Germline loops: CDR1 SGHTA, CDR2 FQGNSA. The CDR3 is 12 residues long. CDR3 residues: CASSLDLAGMFF. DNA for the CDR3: TGTGCCAGCAGCTTAGACCTAGCGGGGATGTTCTTC. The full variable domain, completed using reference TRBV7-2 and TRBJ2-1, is GAGVSQSPSNKVTEKGKDVELRCDPISGHTALYWYRQSLGQGLEFLIYFQGNSAPDKSGLPSDRFSAERTGGSVSTLTIQRTQQEDSAVYLCASSLDLAGMFFGPGTRLTVL.

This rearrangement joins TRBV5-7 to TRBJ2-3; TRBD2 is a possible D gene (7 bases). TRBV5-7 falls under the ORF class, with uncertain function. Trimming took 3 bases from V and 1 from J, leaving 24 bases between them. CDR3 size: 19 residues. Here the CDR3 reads CASSWGRGGAGYRTDTQYF. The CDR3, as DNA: TGTGCCAGCAGCTGGGGTCGAGGGGGAGCGGGATACCGCACAGATACGCAGTATTTT.

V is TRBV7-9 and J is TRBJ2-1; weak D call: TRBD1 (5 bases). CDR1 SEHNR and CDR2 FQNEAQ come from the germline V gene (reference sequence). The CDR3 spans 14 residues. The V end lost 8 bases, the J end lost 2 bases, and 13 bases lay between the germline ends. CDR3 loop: CASDDKGTYNEQFF. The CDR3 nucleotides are TGTGCCAGCGACGACAAGGGGACCTACAATGAGCAGTTCTTC.

The CDR3 is CAISESSGNTGELFF. DNA of the CDR3: TGTGCCATCAGTGAGTCTTCGGGGAACACCGGGGAGCTGTTTTTT. This chain links TRBV10-3 with TRBJ2-2, with no clear D. V shed 0 bases and J shed 1 base, with 6 bases lying between them. There are 15 residues in the CDR3. The germline V gene has CDR1 ENHRY and CDR2 SYGVKD.

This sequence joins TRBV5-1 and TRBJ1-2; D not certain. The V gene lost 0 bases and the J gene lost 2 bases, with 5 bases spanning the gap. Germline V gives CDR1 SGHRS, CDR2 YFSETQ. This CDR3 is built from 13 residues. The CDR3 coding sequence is TGCGCCAGCAGCTTGGTAGAGAACTATGGCTACACCTTC. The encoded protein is CASSLVENYGYTF.

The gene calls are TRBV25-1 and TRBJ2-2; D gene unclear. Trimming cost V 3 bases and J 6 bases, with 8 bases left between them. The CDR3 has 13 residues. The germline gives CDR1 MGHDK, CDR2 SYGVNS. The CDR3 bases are TGTGCCAGCAGTGATGAGGTTCCCGGGGAGCTGTTTTTT. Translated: CASSDEVPGELFF.

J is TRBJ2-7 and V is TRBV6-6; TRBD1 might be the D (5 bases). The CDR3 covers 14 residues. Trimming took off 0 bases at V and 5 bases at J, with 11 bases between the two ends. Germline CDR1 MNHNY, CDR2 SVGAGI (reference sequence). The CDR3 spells CASSYSRARDEQYF. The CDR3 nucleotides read TGTGCCAGCAGTTACTCCCGCGCCAGGGACGAGCAGTACTTC.

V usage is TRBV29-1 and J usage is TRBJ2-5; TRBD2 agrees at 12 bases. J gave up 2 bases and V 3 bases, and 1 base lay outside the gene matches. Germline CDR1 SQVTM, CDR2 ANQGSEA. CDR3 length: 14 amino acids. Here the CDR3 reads CSVEGLAGQETQYF. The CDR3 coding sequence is TGCAGCGTTGAGGGACTAGCGGGTCAAGAGACCCAGTACTTC.

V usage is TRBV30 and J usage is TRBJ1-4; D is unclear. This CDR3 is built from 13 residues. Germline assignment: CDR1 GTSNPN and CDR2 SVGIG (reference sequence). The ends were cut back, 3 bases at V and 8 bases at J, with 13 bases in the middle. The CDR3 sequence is CAWRNPGGEKLFF. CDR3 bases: TGTGCCTGGAGGAACCCTGGAGGGGAAAAACTGTTTTTT. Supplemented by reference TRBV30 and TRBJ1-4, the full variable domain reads SQTIHQWPATLVQPVGSPLSLECTVEGTSNPNLYWYRQAAGRGLQLLFYSVGIGQISSEVPQNLSASRPQDRQFILSSKKLLLSDSGFYLCAWRNPGGEKLFFGSGTQLSVL.

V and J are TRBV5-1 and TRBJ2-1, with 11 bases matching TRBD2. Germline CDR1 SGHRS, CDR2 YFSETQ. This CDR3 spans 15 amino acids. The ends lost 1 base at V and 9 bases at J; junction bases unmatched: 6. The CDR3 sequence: CASSLSSGGAGEQFF. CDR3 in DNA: TGCGCCAGCAGCTTGAGTAGCGGGGGGGCCGGTGAGCAGTTCTTC.

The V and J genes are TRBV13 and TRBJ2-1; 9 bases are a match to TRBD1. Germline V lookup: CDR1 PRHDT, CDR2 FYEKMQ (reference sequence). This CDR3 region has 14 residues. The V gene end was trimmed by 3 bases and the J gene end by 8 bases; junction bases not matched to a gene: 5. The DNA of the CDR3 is TGTGCCAGCAGCTTCGGGACAGGGTACGATGAGCAGTTCTTC. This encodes CASSFGTGYDEQFF. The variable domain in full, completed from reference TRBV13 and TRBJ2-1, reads AAGVIQSPRHLIKEKRETATLKCYPIPRHDTVYWYQQGPGQDPQFLISFYEKMQSDKGSIPDRFSAQQFSDYHSELNMSSLELGDSALYFCASSFGTGYDEQFFGPGTRLTVL.

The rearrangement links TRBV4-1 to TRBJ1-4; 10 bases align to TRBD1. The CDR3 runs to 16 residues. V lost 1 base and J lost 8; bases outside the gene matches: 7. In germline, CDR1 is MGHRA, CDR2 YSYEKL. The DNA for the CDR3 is TGCGCCAGCAGCCAAGCTTGGACAGGGGGAGAGGAAAAACTGTTTTTT. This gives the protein CASSQAWTGGEEKLFF.

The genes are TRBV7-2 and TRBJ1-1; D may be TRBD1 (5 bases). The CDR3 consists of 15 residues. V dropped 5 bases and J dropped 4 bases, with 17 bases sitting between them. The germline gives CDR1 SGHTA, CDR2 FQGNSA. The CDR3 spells CASSTYLVGPTEAFF. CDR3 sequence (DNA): TGTGCCAGCAGCACCTATCTTGTGGGGCCCACTGAAGCTTTCTTT.

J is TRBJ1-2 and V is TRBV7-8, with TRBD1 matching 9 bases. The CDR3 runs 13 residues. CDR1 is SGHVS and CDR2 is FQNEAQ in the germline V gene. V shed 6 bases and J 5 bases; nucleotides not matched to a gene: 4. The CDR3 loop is CASSSGQGYGYTF. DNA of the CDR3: TGTGCCAGCAGTTCGGGACAGGGATATGGCTACACCTTC.